Following are 15 T cell receptor beta chains from one sample sequenced in a study of cytomegalovirus exposure and HLA in healthy donors. Primers for the PCR totalled 60 Vbeta and 13 Jbeta. Some clones are missing from TCRdb's copy, which holds only in-frame ones; the method was immunoSEQ multiplex PCR. The data contain about 180,000 clones, about 80% of them singletons. Sequencing was performed on PBMCs. The receptors come from a woman between 25 and 40 years old in good health and CMV-seronegative.

This sequence joins TRBV10-2 and TRBJ2-1; 8 positions match TRBD2. Per germline, CDR1 WSHSY and CDR2 SAAADI. V was pared by 1 base and J by 9 bases, with 11 bases of the junction left unmatched. There are 16 residues in the CDR3. The CDR3 nucleotides are TGCGCCAGCAGTGAGTGGGGCGGGGGGAGTTTTATTGAGCAGTTCTTC. Amino acid sequence: CASSEWGGGSFIEQFF.

This rearrangement joins TRBV5-1 to TRBJ2-7, with D unclear. The ends were cut back, 2 bases at V and 0 bases at J, with 12 bases in the middle. Germline-derived CDR1 and CDR2 are SGHRS and YFSETQ. The CDR3 extends over 15 amino acids. The CDR3 DNA reads TGCGCCAGCAGCTTATACGGCGGATCCTCCTACGAGCAGTACTTC. This sequence encodes CASSLYGGSSYEQYF.

The rearrangement uses TRBV2 and TRBJ2-5, with a weak D call TRBD2 (7 bases). Deletions cut 5 bases from V and 1 base from J, with 14 bases between. The CDR3 has 15 amino acids. CDR1 is SNHLY, CDR2 FYNNEI, per germline. CDR3 residues: CASSPGASGQETQYF. DNA of the CDR3: TGTGCCAGCAGTCCGGGGGCTAGCGGCCAAGAGACCCAGTACTTC.

J is TRBJ2-1 and V is TRBV9; 7 bases line up with TRBD2. This CDR3 is 15 amino acids long. The ends lost 2 bases at V and 4 bases at J; junction bases unmatched: 6. Germline lookup yields CDR1 SGDLS and CDR2 YYNGEE. DNA for the CDR3: TGTGCCAGCAGCGTCGGAGCGGGAACGTACAATGAGCAGTTCTTC. Translation gives CASSVGAGTYNEQFF. Based on the CDR3 plus reference TRBV9 and TRBJ2-1, the full variable domain is DSGVTQTPKHLITATGQRVTLRCSPRSGDLSVYWYQQSLDQGLQFLIQYYNGEERAKGNILERFSAQQFPDLHSELNLSSLELGDSALYFCASSVGAGTYNEQFFGPGTRLTVL.

The J gene is TRBJ1-3, the V gene TRBV10-3, with D possibly TRBD1 on 5 matching bases. The length of the CDR3 is 12 residues. Looked up from germline, CDR1 is ENHRY and CDR2 is SYGVKD. V was cut by 5 bases and J by 4 bases, with 6 bases left in between. The CDR3 nucleotides read TGTGCCATCAGTAGGGGCGGAAACACCATATATTTT. This encodes CAISRGGNTIYF.

The genes are TRBV20-1 and TRBJ1-2; D is uncertain. The CDR3 runs 11 residues. Germline lookup yields CDR1 DFQATT and CDR2 SNEGSKA (reference sequence). CDR3 nucleotides: TGCAGCTCGGAGACTAACTATGGCTACACCTTC. Its protein is CSSETNYGYTF.

Note on this clone: One end of the junction does not line up with germline, which may come from a read error. The J gene is TRBJ2-7, the V gene TRBV7-9; D gene unclear. This CDR3 spans 11 amino acids. CDR1 is SEHNR, CDR2 FQNEAQ, per germline (reference sequence). CDR3 amino acids: CSSSSSYEQYF. For the CDR3, the DNA is TGTTCCAGCAGCTCGTCGTACGAGCAGTACTTC.

This clone has a handful of counts. The chain combines TRBV5-6 with TRBJ2-1, with D possibly matching TRBD2 (5 bases). Trimming removed 4 bases from V and 10 bases from J, with 21 bases in between. There are 15 residues in the CDR3. Looked up from germline, CDR1 is SGHDT and CDR2 is YYEEEE. The CDR3 DNA is TGTGCCAGCAGCGCGTACGACCAAGACTATGACGAGCAGTTCTTC. It specifies CASSAYDQDYDEQFF.

The CDR3 region is CASSSGLTSGGAETQYF. The CDR3 nucleotides are TGCGCCAGCAGCTCTGGCCTCACTAGCGGGGGGGCCGAGACCCAGTACTTC. V and J are TRBV5-1 and TRBJ2-5; TRBD2 aligns across 13 bases. From germline, CDR1 is SGHRS and CDR2 YFSETQ. The ends lost 3 bases at V and 5 bases at J; junction bases unmatched: 10. There are 17 residues in the CDR3.

The gene calls are TRBV5-1 and TRBJ1-2, with D possibly matching TRBD1 (6 bases). The V gene's germline CDR1 is SGHRS and CDR2 YFSETQ. V lost 4 bases, J lost 6 bases, and 10 bases lay in between. CDR3 length: 12 residues. CDR3 loop: CASSGSGDGYTF. The CDR3 nucleotides read TGCGCCAGCAGCGGGTCAGGGGATGGCTACACCTTC.

This clone was recorded a few times. This chain joins TRBV5-6 and TRBJ2-3; TRBD2 is a possible D gene (6 bases). This CDR3 has 15 amino acids. Germline CDR1 SGHDT, CDR2 YYEEEE. Between the trimmed V and J ends, which lost 4 bases and 3 bases, there was a span of 15 bases. CDR3 nucleotides: TGTGCCAGCAGCGAGCTAGAGGAGGGAACAGATACGCAGTATTTT. The encoded protein is CASSELEEGTDTQYF. Looking up the rest from reference TRBV5-6 and TRBJ2-3 gives the full variable domain: DAGVTQSPTHLIKTRGQQVTLRCSPKSGHDTVSWYQQALGQGPQFIFQYYEEEERQRGNFPDRFSGHQFPNYSSELNVNALLLGDSALYLCASSELEEGTDTQYFGPGTRLTVL.

V and J are TRBV27 and TRBJ1-1; 12 bases line up with TRBD1. The CDR3 spans 17 residues. V lost 5 bases, J lost 1 base, and 8 bases stayed unmatched. Germline V gene lookup returns CDR1 MNHEY and CDR2 SMNVEV (reference sequence). The CDR3 coding sequence is TGTGCCAGCAGTAACCTCGGGACAGGGGGCGCGAACACTGAAGCTTTCTTT. Protein sequence: CASSNLGTGGANTEAFF.

The V call is TRBV6-6, the J call TRBJ1-1; D not certain. The CDR3 contains 14 residues. V lost 5 bases and J 0 bases, leaving 10 bases between the germline ends. CDR1 is MNHNY, CDR2 SVGAGI, per germline (reference sequence). The CDR3 region has the DNA TGTGCCAGCAGTCGCCTTACGGTGAACACTGAAGCTTTCTTT. This codes for CASSRLTVNTEAFF.

V usage is TRBV27 and J usage is TRBJ2-7; 8 bases match TRBD2. Trimming took 4 bases from V and 3 from J; bases not matched to a gene: 8. CDR1 is MNHEY and CDR2 is SMNVEV in the germline V gene (reference sequence). The CDR3 is made up of 15 amino acids. The CDR3 DNA sequence: TGTGCCAGCAGTTCGGGGGGGACTCTACACTACGAGCAGTACTTC. This encodes CASSSGGTLHYEQYF.

The rearrangement links TRBV7-2 to TRBJ1-1; TRBD1 might be the D (6 bases). The V and J ends lost 0 bases and 11 bases respectively, with 10 bases between them. The CDR3 is 12 amino acids. The germline V gene encodes CDR1 SGHTA and CDR2 FQGNSA. The CDR3 loop reads CASSLAGQTAFF. The CDR3, as DNA: TGTGCCAGCAGCTTAGCCGGACAGACGGCTTTCTTT.